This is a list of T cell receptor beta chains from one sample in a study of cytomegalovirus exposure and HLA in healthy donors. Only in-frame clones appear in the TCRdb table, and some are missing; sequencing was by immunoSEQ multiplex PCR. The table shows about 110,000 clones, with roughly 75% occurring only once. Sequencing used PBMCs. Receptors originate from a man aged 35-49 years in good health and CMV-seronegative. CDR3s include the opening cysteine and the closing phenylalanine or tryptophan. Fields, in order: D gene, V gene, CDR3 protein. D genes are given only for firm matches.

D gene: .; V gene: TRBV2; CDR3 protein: CASSEARGGDGYTF
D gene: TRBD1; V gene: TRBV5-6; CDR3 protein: CASSDPGQPYGYTF
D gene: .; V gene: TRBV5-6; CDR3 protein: CASSPALGVAYGYTF
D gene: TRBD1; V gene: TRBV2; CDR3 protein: CASSADRGWAGELFF
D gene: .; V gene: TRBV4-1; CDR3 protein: CASSQEGQPNYGYTF
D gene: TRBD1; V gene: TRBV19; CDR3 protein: CASRAWGQEGPSFGYTF
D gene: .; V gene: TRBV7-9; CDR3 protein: CASRAAWSSGNTIYF
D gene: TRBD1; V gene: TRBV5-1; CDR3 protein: CASSQRTGSPYGYTF
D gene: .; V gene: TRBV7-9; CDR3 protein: CASSLSSAGGNQPQHF
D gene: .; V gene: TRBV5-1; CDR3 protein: CASSRDITYEQYF
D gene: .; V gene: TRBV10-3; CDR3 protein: CAISNLGGQETQYF
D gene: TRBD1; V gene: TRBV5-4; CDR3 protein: CASSSRTGEETQYF
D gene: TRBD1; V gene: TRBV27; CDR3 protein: CASSSSRTGVFNEQFF
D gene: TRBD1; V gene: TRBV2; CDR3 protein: CASRGTAHSGANVLTF
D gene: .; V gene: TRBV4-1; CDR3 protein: CASSLDRTDYNEQFF
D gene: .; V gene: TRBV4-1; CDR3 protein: CASSRGGGSTDTQYF
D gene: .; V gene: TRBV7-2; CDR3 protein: CASSLRHQETQYF